This T cell receptor beta chain derives from a study of a mutant IDH1 vaccine in newly diagnosed glioma. Study details: Earlier therapy was either radiotherapy, temozolomide, or both, and most got both.

Assay: immunoSEQ multiplex PCR; the TCRdb copy retains only in-frame clones and omits some. The repertoire holds about 70,000 clones, with around 83% as singletons. A note on this clone: Its antigen is as yet unknown.

Germline CDR1 is LGHNA and CDR2 is YSLEER. The CDR3 length is 13 residues. Trimming cost V 0 bases and J 10 bases, with 7 bases left between them. Stated time point: baseline, week 1 (first vaccination visit). The treatment is: pre-vaccination baseline after standard-of-care therapy. Each tumor in the donors was a new WHO grade 3 or 4 astrocytoma, IDH1-mutant and ATRX-lost. Points from the study as a whole: Pseudoprogression seemingly bore no relation to changes in top peripheral T cell clonotypes.

The TCR originated in a woman in her late teens or twenties with glioma. Some clones in this sample may be carry-over from other donors' samples. Sequencing used peripheral blood mononuclear cells (PBMCs), obtained from a glioma patient treated with radiotherapy, temozolomide or both. The chain recombines TRBV4-3 with TRBJ1-6; TRBD1 is a possible D gene (5 bases). In nucleotides, the CDR3 is TGCGCCAGCAGCCAAGACTGGGACTCACCCCTCCACTTT. This codes for CASSQDWDSPLHF.